The rows below give T cell receptor beta chains drawn from one sample of a study of blood T cell repertoires in COVID-19. This table comes from immunoSEQ multiplex PCR, and its TCRdb copy is limited to in-frame clones, with some not included. Among some 150,000 clones, over 80% were seen once, and the ten largest hold approximately 40%. Sample: peripheral blood. Receptor source: a middle-aged man who had recovered from COVID-19. CDR3s include the opening cysteine and the closing phenylalanine or tryptophan. Fields, in order: CDR3 DNA, CDR3 protein, D gene, clone size, J gene, V gene. D genes are given only for firm matches. The size entry is marked missing in some rows and otherwise reads once, few, many or a size class.

cdr3_nt: TGTGCCAGCAGCTTTTCCGGACAGGGGACCGGGGAGCTGTTTTTT; cdr3_aa: CASSFSGQGTGELFF; d_call: TRBD1; clone_size: -; j_call: TRBJ2-2; v_call: TRBV11-2
cdr3_nt: TGTGCCAGTAGTGACGGGAACAGGGGCGTTTATATGGATGGCTACACCTTC; cdr3_aa: CASSDGNRGVYMDGYTF; d_call: TRBD1; clone_size: -; j_call: TRBJ1-2; v_call: TRBV19
cdr3_nt: TGTGCCAGCAGCCCAGGGTTTAATGAGCAGTTCTTC; cdr3_aa: CASSPGFNEQFF; d_call: -; clone_size: -; j_call: TRBJ2-1; v_call: TRBV11-3
cdr3_nt: TGTGCCAGCAGCGCCCTGGCGGGGGGCCCCTACGAGCAGTACTTC; cdr3_aa: CASSALAGGPYEQYF; d_call: TRBD2; clone_size: -; j_call: TRBJ2-7; v_call: TRBV7-7
cdr3_nt: TGTGCCAGCAGTCGGACGATGGGACAGGGGTATGAAAAACTGTTTTTT; cdr3_aa: CASSRTMGQGYEKLFF; d_call: TRBD1; clone_size: once; j_call: TRBJ1-4; v_call: TRBV25-1
cdr3_nt: TGTGCCAGCAGCGCAGGACAGGCCCGCTCTGGAAACACCATATATTTT; cdr3_aa: CASSAGQARSGNTIYF; d_call: TRBD1; clone_size: -; j_call: TRBJ1-3; v_call: TRBV11-2
cdr3_nt: TGTGCCTGGACAGGGGGTGCAAGCAATCAGCCCCAGCATTTT; cdr3_aa: CAWTGGASNQPQHF; d_call: TRBD1; clone_size: -; j_call: TRBJ1-5; v_call: TRBV30
cdr3_nt: TGTGCCAGTAGTATGGCGGGGGGGTTCGACGGGGAGCTGTTTTTT; cdr3_aa: CASSMAGGFDGELFF; d_call: TRBD2; clone_size: -; j_call: TRBJ2-2; v_call: TRBV19
cdr3_nt: TGTGCCAGCAGCTCCATGGAGGGACAGGGGGAGGAGGGCTACACCTTC; cdr3_aa: CASSSMEGQGEEGYTF; d_call: TRBD1; clone_size: -; j_call: TRBJ1-2; v_call: TRBV7-6
cdr3_nt: TGTGCCAGCAGACGGGGTTGGGATAACACCGGGGAGCTGTTTTTT; cdr3_aa: CASRRGWDNTGELFF; d_call: -; clone_size: -; j_call: TRBJ2-2; v_call: TRBV6-5
cdr3_nt: TGTGCCAGCAGCGGGCCCCACAATCAGCCCCAGCATTTT; cdr3_aa: CASSGPHNQPQHF; d_call: -; clone_size: few; j_call: TRBJ1-5; v_call: TRBV6-2/TRBV6-3
cdr3_nt: TGTGCCAGCAGACAGGGGGACGGACAGCCCCAGCATTTT; cdr3_aa: CASRQGDGQPQHF; d_call: TRBD1; clone_size: -; j_call: TRBJ1-5; v_call: TRBV6-5
cdr3_nt: TGTGCCAGCAGCTTAGTCTTGGCCGTCGGGGCCAACGTCCTGACTTTC; cdr3_aa: CASSLVLAVGANVLTF; d_call: -; clone_size: -; j_call: TRBJ2-6; v_call: TRBV7-9
cdr3_nt: TGTGCCATCAGTGAGGGCCTAGACTCTGGAAACACCATATATTTT; cdr3_aa: CAISEGLDSGNTIYF; d_call: -; clone_size: -; j_call: TRBJ1-3; v_call: TRBV10-3
cdr3_nt: TGTGCCAGTAGTATGGAGGGACAGTTTTATGGCTACACCTTC; cdr3_aa: CASSMEGQFYGYTF; d_call: TRBD1; clone_size: once; j_call: TRBJ1-2; v_call: TRBV19
cdr3_nt: TGCAGCGTGGCGGGGACTAGTGAACAGACCCAGTACTTC; cdr3_aa: CSVAGTSEQTQYF; d_call: TRBD2; clone_size: -; j_call: TRBJ2-5; v_call: TRBV29-1
cdr3_nt: TGCGCCAGCAGCTTGGAAGGCGGCAGGGCTACAACTAATGAAAAACTGTTTTTT; cdr3_aa: CASSLEGGRATTNEKLFF; d_call: -; clone_size: -; j_call: TRBJ1-4; v_call: TRBV5-1
cdr3_nt: TGTGCCACCAGTGATTCGACAGGGGGCAGCTACACCTTC; cdr3_aa: CATSDSTGGSYTF; d_call: TRBD1; clone_size: -; j_call: TRBJ1-2; v_call: TRBV24-1
cdr3_nt: TGTGCCAGCAGCGTAGAGGGGACAAGCTATGGCTACACCTTC; cdr3_aa: CASSVEGTSYGYTF; d_call: -; clone_size: -; j_call: TRBJ1-2; v_call: TRBV9
cdr3_nt: TGTGCCAGCAGCCAAACTAGCGGGGGAATCCAAGAGACCCAGTACTTC; cdr3_aa: CASSQTSGGIQETQYF; d_call: TRBD2; clone_size: -; j_call: TRBJ2-5; v_call: TRBV3-1/TRBV3-2
cdr3_nt: TGTGGGTCCGGGACTAGCGGGGTTGTGCAGTTCTTC; cdr3_aa: CGSGTSGVVQFF; d_call: TRBD2; clone_size: -; j_call: TRBJ2-1; v_call: TRBV19
cdr3_nt: TGTGCTAGTGGTTTGGGACTAGCGGAAGAGACCCAGTACTTC; cdr3_aa: CASGLGLAEETQYF; d_call: TRBD2; clone_size: -; j_call: TRBJ2-5; v_call: TRBV12-5
cdr3_nt: TGTGCCAGCAGCCAGTCTACAGGGAACACTGAAGCTTTCTTT; cdr3_aa: CASSQSTGNTEAFF; d_call: -; clone_size: -; j_call: TRBJ1-1; v_call: TRBV3-1/TRBV3-2
cdr3_nt: TGTGCCAGTAGGCAGGGGGCGAGAAGCAATCAGCCCCAGCATTTT; cdr3_aa: CASRQGARSNQPQHF; d_call: TRBD1; clone_size: -; j_call: TRBJ1-5; v_call: TRBV19
cdr3_nt: TGTGCTAGTGCTCTGAGCGGGAGTACCTACAATGAGCAGTTCTTC; cdr3_aa: CASALSGSTYNEQFF; d_call: TRBD2; clone_size: -; j_call: TRBJ2-1; v_call: TRBV12-5
cdr3_nt: TGTGCCAGCAGTAAAGGGACAGGGGGCGTCTCGTTCACCGGGGAGCTGTTTTTT; cdr3_aa: CASSKGTGGVSFTGELFF; d_call: TRBD1; clone_size: -; j_call: TRBJ2-2; v_call: TRBV6-2/TRBV6-3
cdr3_nt: TGTGCCAGCAGCCCAAGACAGGCCACTGAAGCTTTCTTT; cdr3_aa: CASSPRQATEAFF; d_call: -; clone_size: -; j_call: TRBJ1-1; v_call: TRBV9
cdr3_nt: TGCGCCAGCAGCCAAGATCCCCTAAACACTGAAGCTTTCTTT; cdr3_aa: CASSQDPLNTEAFF; d_call: -; clone_size: few; j_call: TRBJ1-1; v_call: TRBV4-3
cdr3_nt: TGCAGTGCTAGTGAAACAGGGTTGGTTGCTTCACCCCTCCACTTT; cdr3_aa: CSASETGLVASPLHF; d_call: -; clone_size: few; j_call: TRBJ1-6; v_call: TRBV20-1
cdr3_nt: TGTGCCAGCAGTCGGGAGGGGACAGGGGGAATCTATGGCTACACCTTC; cdr3_aa: CASSREGTGGIYGYTF; d_call: TRBD1; clone_size: -; j_call: TRBJ1-2; v_call: TRBV7-9
cdr3_nt: TGTGCCAGCAGCGCCAGGGACAGGGAGATCGGTATGTACACTGAAGCTTTCTTT; cdr3_aa: CASSARDREIGMYTEAFF; d_call: TRBD1; clone_size: -; j_call: TRBJ1-1; v_call: TRBV9
cdr3_nt: TGTGCCATCAGTGAGTCTTCGGGGAGACTGTTTTTT; cdr3_aa: CAISESSGRLFF; d_call: -; clone_size: -; j_call: TRBJ1-4; v_call: TRBV10-3
cdr3_nt: TGTGCCTGGAGCCGACTAGCCATGAACACCGGGGAGCTGTTTTTT; cdr3_aa: CAWSRLAMNTGELFF; d_call: TRBD2; clone_size: many; j_call: TRBJ2-2; v_call: TRBV30
cdr3_nt: TGTGCCAGCAGCCTAGCGGGGGGACAAGAGACCCAGTACTTC; cdr3_aa: CASSLAGGQETQYF; d_call: TRBD2; clone_size: once; j_call: TRBJ2-5; v_call: TRBV3-1/TRBV3-2